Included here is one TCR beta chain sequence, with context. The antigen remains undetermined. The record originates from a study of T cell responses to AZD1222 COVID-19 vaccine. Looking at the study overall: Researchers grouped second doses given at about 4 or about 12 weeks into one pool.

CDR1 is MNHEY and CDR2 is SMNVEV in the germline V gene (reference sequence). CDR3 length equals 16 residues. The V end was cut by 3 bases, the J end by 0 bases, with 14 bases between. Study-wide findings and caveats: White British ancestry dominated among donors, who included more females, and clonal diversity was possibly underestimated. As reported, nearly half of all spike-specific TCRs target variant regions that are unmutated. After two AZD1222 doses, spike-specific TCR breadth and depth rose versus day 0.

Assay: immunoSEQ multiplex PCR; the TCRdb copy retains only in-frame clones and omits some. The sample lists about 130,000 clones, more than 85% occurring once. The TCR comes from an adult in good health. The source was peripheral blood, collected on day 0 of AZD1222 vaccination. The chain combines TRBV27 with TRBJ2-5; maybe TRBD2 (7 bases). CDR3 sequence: CASSLGGALYQETQYF. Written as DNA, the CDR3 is TGTGCCAGCAGTTTGGGGGGGGCCCTGTACCAAGAGACCCAGTACTTC.